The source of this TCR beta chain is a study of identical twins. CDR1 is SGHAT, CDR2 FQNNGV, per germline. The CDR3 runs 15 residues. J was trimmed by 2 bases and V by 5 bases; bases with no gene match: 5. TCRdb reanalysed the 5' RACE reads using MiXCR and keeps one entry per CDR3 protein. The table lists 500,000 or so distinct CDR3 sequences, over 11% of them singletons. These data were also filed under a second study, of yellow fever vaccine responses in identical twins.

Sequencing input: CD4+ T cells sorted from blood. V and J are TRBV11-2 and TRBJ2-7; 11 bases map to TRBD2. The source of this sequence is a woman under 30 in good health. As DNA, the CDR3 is TGTGCCAGCAGCCCCGGACTAGCGGGCACCTACGAGCAGTACTTC. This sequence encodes CASSPGLAGTYEQYF.